This T cell receptor (beta chain) was identified in a study of shared clonotypes between healthy human individuals. Study outcomes and limitations: Among non-shared clonotypes, generation probabilities were lower than among those shared by all four donors.

V was pared by 3 bases and J by 7 bases, with 9 bases between. This CDR3 has 13 amino acids. In germline, CDR1 is MNHEY, CDR2 SMNVEV (reference sequence). A roughly 220 ng quantity of DNA, 25,000 to 35,000 T cell genomes, went into the sorted-subset replicate PCRs. Produced via immunoSEQ multiplex PCR; TCRdb's table is partial and in-frame only. The table records about 980,000 clones, 70% to 85% of them present only once. As to this clone: The antigen remains undetermined.

The sample comprised memory CD4+ T cells sorted from blood. This sample's subset: CD45RA-negative fraction. The chain links TRBV27 to TRBJ2-2; D gene ambiguous. The clonotype comes from a man aged 18 to 35 in good health. CDR3 residues: CASSLGFLGELFF. In DNA, the CDR3 is TGTGCCAGCAGTTTGGGGTTTCTCGGGGAGCTGTTTTTT.